The 26 T cell receptor beta chains presented below share a single source sample, sequenced in a study of CD8 T cells in Susac syndrome. Random hexamers served to reverse transcribe roughly 0.45 to 1 ug RNA. TCRdb ran MiXCR on the immunoSEQ multiplex PCR reads and lists one entry per CDR3 protein. This sample yields about 25,000 distinct CDR3 sequences, of which around 94% are seen a single time; about 0.27% belongs to the top ten. Sample: CD8+ T cells from PBMCs. The receptors stem from a human donor in good health.

Only a few counts were recorded for this clonotype. The chain joins TRBV4-1 to TRBJ2-3; possible D gene TRBD2, 5 bases. This CDR3 spans 15 amino acids. Germline V gene data show CDR1 as MGHRA and CDR2 as YSYEKL. The V end was cut by 3 bases, the J end by 2 bases, with 12 bases between. The chain's CDR3 is CASSQYGDLTDTQYF. CDR3 in DNA: TGCGCCAGCAGCCAGTACGGGGATCTCACAGATACGCAGTATTTT.

V gene TRBV19 combines with J gene TRBJ2-3, with TRBD1 as a possible D gene (5 bases). Germline loops: CDR1 LNHDA, CDR2 SQIVND (reference sequence). Deletions cut 1 base from V and 4 bases from J, with 9 bases between. The length of the CDR3 is 14 residues. CDR3 in DNA: TGTGCCAGTAGTATAGGATCAGGGCCAGATACGCAGTATTTT. Translation gives CASSIGSGPDTQYF.

The chain has TRBV9 and TRBJ2-1; 10 bases line up with TRBD1. V lost 6 bases, J lost 7 bases, and 13 bases stayed unmatched. There are 16 residues in the CDR3. CDR1 and CDR2 (germline): SGDLS, YYNGEE. This chain's CDR3 is CASNPAPGQGKNEQFF. The CDR3 DNA reads TGTGCCAGCAACCCAGCCCCGGGACAGGGGAAGAATGAGCAGTTCTTC.

The CDR3 DNA is TGCAGTGCTAGATCCCCAACCCCACGGAAATTAGGTGAAGCTTTCTTT. As protein: CSARSPTPRKLGEAFF. The chain joins TRBV20-1 to TRBJ1-1; unclear D gene. V gave up 2 bases and J gave up 7 bases, with 23 bases separating them. Germline CDR1 is DFQATT and CDR2 is SNEGSKA (reference sequence). The CDR3 runs to 16 residues.

The chain has TRBV7-9 and TRBJ2-3; 11 nucleotides align to TRBD2. CDR1 is SEHNR, CDR2 FQNEAQ, per germline (reference sequence). CDR3 length: 12 residues. V gave up 4 bases and J gave up 14 bases; unmatched junction bases: 5. The DNA for the CDR3 is TGTGCCAGCAGCTGGGGACTAGCGGATCTGTATTTT. Its protein product is CASSWGLADLYF.

The CDR3 bases are TGTGCCAGCTCACTAGAGGACAGGGGGCGAGTCTCTAGCACAGATACGCAGTATTTT. Protein: CASSLEDRGRVSSTDTQYF. The rearrangement links TRBV18 to TRBJ2-3, with 11 bases matching TRBD1. This CDR3 region has 19 residues. V was clipped by 4 bases and J by 0 bases; unmatched bases: 12. Per germline, CDR1 KGHSH and CDR2 LQKENI.

V is TRBV11-2 and J is TRBJ2-2, with unresolved D. The CDR3 runs 12 residues. Deletions cut 3 bases from V and 7 bases from J, with 6 bases between. Germline V gene sequence: CDR1 SGHAT, CDR2 FQNNGV. CDR3: CASSFGVGELFF. DNA of the CDR3: TGTGCCAGCAGCTTCGGCGTCGGGGAGCTGTTTTTT.

This sequence joins TRBV7-9 and TRBJ2-2; perhaps TRBD1 as D (5 bases). The CDR3 loop spans 15 amino acids. Trimming stripped 3 bases from V and 6 bases from J, with 14 bases between. In germline, CDR1 is SEHNR, CDR2 FQNEAQ (reference sequence). The DNA for the CDR3 is TGTGCCAGCAGCTTGAAGGGGCATGGATCCGGGGAGCTGTTTTTT. Its translation: CASSLKGHGSGELFF. The full variable domain, completed using reference TRBV7-9 and TRBJ2-2, is DTGVSQNPRHKITKRGQNVTFRCDPISEHNRLYWYRQTLGQGPEFLTYFQNEAQLEKSRLLSDRFSAERPKGSFSTLEIQRTEQGDSAMYLCASSLKGHGSGELFFGEGSRLTVL.

This chain uses TRBV5-1 with TRBJ2-3; D may be TRBD1 or TRBD2 (5 bases each). CDR3 length equals 19 residues. CDR1 is SGHRS and CDR2 is YFSETQ in the germline V gene. Trimming cost V 4 bases and J 5 bases, with 29 bases left between them. DNA for the CDR3: TGCGCCAGCAGCAGACCTGGATTTTATCGAGGGGAACAAGGAGATACGCAGTATTTT. Amino acid sequence: CASSRPGFYRGEQGDTQYF.

The chain recombines TRBV20-1 with TRBJ1-1; D is uncertain. V dropped 6 bases and J dropped 0 bases, with 5 bases sitting between them. The CDR3 is made up of 11 amino acids. Germline CDR1 DFQATT, CDR2 SNEGSKA (reference sequence). For the CDR3, the DNA is TGCAGTGCCCACTTGAACACTGAAGCTTTCTTT. This encodes CSAHLNTEAFF.

The chain links TRBV4-3 to TRBJ2-6, with unresolved D. Germline V lookup: CDR1 LGHNA, CDR2 YSLEER. V lost 1 base, J lost 0 bases, and 10 bases lay in between. CDR3 length: 17 amino acids. The CDR3 nucleotides are TGCGCCAGCAGCCAAGGAACAGCTTTCTCTGGGGCCAACGTCCTGACTTTC. Residues: CASSQGTAFSGANVLTF.

The rearrangement links TRBV11-2 to TRBJ2-4; D is unclear. Germline V gives CDR1 SGHAT, CDR2 FQNNGV. The CDR3 contains 16 residues. V lost 3 bases and J lost 0, with 12 bases in between. The CDR3 bases are TGTGCCAGCAGCTTGGCTGGGGTACTAGCCAAAAACATTCAGTACTTC. It specifies CASSLAGVLAKNIQYF.

The V gene is TRBV7-2, the J gene TRBJ2-7; D ambiguous. Germline V gives CDR1 SGHTA, CDR2 FQGNSA. The CDR3 consists of 12 residues. Trimming cost V 5 bases and J 3 bases, with 8 bases left between them. The CDR3 DNA follows: TGTGCCAGCAGCGGGGTGGGCTACGAGCAGTACTTC. This gives the protein CASSGVGYEQYF.

This chain uses TRBV20-1 with TRBJ1-1, with D perhaps matching TRBD1 (6 bases). The CDR3 length is 19 residues. Trimming removed 1 base from V and 5 bases from J, with 29 bases in between. Germline CDR1 reads DFQATT; CDR2 reads SNEGSKA (reference sequence). The CDR3 is CSARVPPSASRGTGTEAFF. The CDR3 region has the DNA TGCAGTGCTAGAGTACCACCCTCCGCAAGTAGGGGGACGGGAACTGAAGCTTTCTTT.

The chain uses TRBV7-8 and TRBJ2-7, with 7 bases lining up with TRBD2. The length of the CDR3 is 18 residues. CDR1 and CDR2 (germline): SGHVS, FQNEAQ. With V trimmed by 5 bases and J by 2 bases, 18 bases remained unmatched. The CDR3 protein is CASSPAAGPLGRAYEQYF. The CDR3 nucleotides are TGTGCCAGCAGCCCTGCGGCGGGGCCTCTAGGGAGGGCCTACGAGCAGTACTTC. Based on the CDR3 plus reference TRBV7-8 and TRBJ2-7, the full variable domain is GAGVSQSPRYKVAKRGQDVALRCDPISGHVSLFWYQQALGQGPEFLTYFQNEAQLDKSGLPSDRFFAERPEGSVSTLKIQRTQQEDSAVYLCASSPAAGPLGRAYEQYFGPGTRLTVT.

This chain joins TRBV7-9 and TRBJ1-2; 9 bases map to TRBD1. Germline trimming cut 5 bases from V and 7 bases from J; bases unmatched to any gene: 11. The CDR3 has 15 residues. Germline assignment: CDR1 SEHNR and CDR2 FQNEAQ (reference sequence). The CDR3 is CASSLRDRAIFGYTF. In DNA form, the CDR3 reads TGTGCCAGCAGCCTCCGGGACAGGGCCATATTTGGCTACACCTTC.

The chain couples TRBV4-3 to TRBJ2-3; possible D gene TRBD2, 6 bases. V dropped 1 base and J dropped 2 bases, with 10 bases sitting between them. The CDR3 totals 15 residues. CDR1 LGHNA and CDR2 YSLEER come from the germline V gene. The CDR3 protein is CASSQGRGYTDTQYF. CDR3 bases: TGCGCCAGCAGCCAAGGGAGGGGATACACAGATACGCAGTATTTT.

There are a few counts of this clonotype. V gene TRBV12-3 or TRBV12-4 combines with J gene TRBJ2-2; no clear D gene. The V end lost 3 bases, the J end lost 2 bases, and 4 bases lay between the germline ends. The CDR3 loop spans 13 amino acids. CDR3 protein: CASSLLNTGELFF. CDR3 DNA sequence: TGTGCCAGCAGTTTGCTTAACACCGGGGAGCTGTTTTTT.

The chain combines TRBV9 with TRBJ1-1; D call uncertain. The germline V gene has CDR1 SGDLS and CDR2 YYNGEE. Trimming took off 0 bases at V and 4 bases at J, with 7 bases between the two ends. The CDR3 contains 13 residues. Here the CDR3 reads CASSVGSGTEAFF. Here the CDR3 DNA reads TGTGCCAGCAGCGTAGGGTCCGGCACTGAAGCTTTCTTT.

V usage is TRBV20-1 and J usage is TRBJ2-1; 10 nucleotides align to TRBD2. This CDR3 has 15 residues. J lost 3 bases, V lost 5 bases, and 7 bases had no gene match. Germline V lookup: CDR1 DFQATT, CDR2 SNEGSKA (reference sequence). CDR3 sequence reads: CSADAGTSDYNEQFF. In nucleotides, the CDR3 is TGCAGTGCTGATGCCGGGACTAGCGACTACAATGAGCAGTTCTTC.

This clonotype turned up a few times. CDR3 loop: CASSPRHSNTEAFF. In nucleotides, the CDR3 is TGCGCCAGCAGCCCTCGTCATTCGAACACTGAAGCTTTCTTT. The chain combines TRBV5-1 with TRBJ1-1, with D unresolved. V lost 4 bases to trimming and J lost 1 base, with 11 bases between them. The CDR3 contains 14 residues. CDR1 is SGHRS and CDR2 is YFSETQ in the germline V gene.

The V and J genes are TRBV10-3 and TRBJ2-7, with unresolved D. There are 13 residues in the CDR3. CDR1 and CDR2 (germline): ENHRY, SYGVKD. V dropped 2 bases and J dropped 2 bases, with 7 bases sitting between them. CDR3 in amino acids: CAISEETTYEQYF. In DNA form, the CDR3 reads TGTGCCATCAGTGAGGAGACCACCTACGAGCAGTACTTC.

This chain links TRBV4-3 with TRBJ1-1; no clear D. The length of the CDR3 is 14 residues. Germline CDR1 reads LGHNA; CDR2 reads YSLEER. V was pared by 4 bases and J by 4 bases, with 13 bases between. The CDR3 DNA reads as TGCGCCAGCAGCCCGGAACAAGGTAGCACTGAAGCTTTCTTT. This encodes CASSPEQGSTEAFF.

The rearrangement joins TRBV6-5 to TRBJ2-1, with 9 nucleotides matching TRBD2. This CDR3 comprises 14 residues. Germline-derived CDR1 and CDR2 are MNHEY and SVGAGI. Trimming at V came to 8 bases and at J to 6 bases, leaving 8 bases not matched to a gene. The CDR3 protein is CASADSGGFNEQFF. CDR3 sequence (DNA): TGTGCCAGCGCAGACAGCGGGGGGTTCAATGAGCAGTTCTTC.

Comments on this clonotype: The germline gene is not matched at one end of the junction; a read error may be the cause. The chain employs TRBV29-1 and TRBJ1-1, with a tentative D call TRBD1 (6 bases). The CDR3 has 12 amino acids. CDR1 and CDR2 from the germline V gene are SQVTM and ANQGSEA. CDR3 in amino acids: CSAGQLNTEASF. As DNA, the CDR3 is TGCAGCGCCGGACAGTTGAACACTGAAGCTTCCTTT.

The V gene is TRBV5-5, the J gene TRBJ2-4; D is unresolved. The CDR3 has 14 residues. Germline lookup yields CDR1 SGHKS and CDR2 YYEKEE (reference sequence). V was pared by 0 bases and J by 0 bases, with 4 bases between. The CDR3, as DNA: TGTGCCAGCAGCTTGGGCGTAGCCAAAAACATTCAGTACTTC. It translates to CASSLGVAKNIQYF.